Here is one T cell receptor (beta chain) with its context. This specimen belongs to a study of control samples from healthy donors and cancer patients. Only in-frame clones appear in the TCRdb table, and some are missing; sequencing was by immunoSEQ multiplex PCR. The table records about 51,000 clones, approximately 91% of them present only once. The source material was PBMCs. This TCR derives from a man between 50 and 59 years old with head and neck cancer.

This chain's CDR3 is CASSPISTRAKQYF. The DNA for the CDR3 is TGTGCCAGCTCACCTATATCGACAAGGGCCAAGCAGTACTTC. The rearrangement links TRBV18 to TRBJ2-7; D remains unclear. V was shortened by 3 bases and J by 8 bases, with 17 bases between the two germline ends. Germline CDR1 is KGHSH and CDR2 is LQKENI. The CDR3 covers 14 residues. The whole variable domain, filled in from reference TRBV18 and TRBJ2-7, reads NAGVMQNPRHLVRRRGQEARLRCSPMKGHSHVYWYRQLPEEGLKFMVYLQKENIIDESGMPKERFSAEFPKEGPSILRIQQVVRGDSAAYFCASSPISTRAKQYFGPGTRLTVT.